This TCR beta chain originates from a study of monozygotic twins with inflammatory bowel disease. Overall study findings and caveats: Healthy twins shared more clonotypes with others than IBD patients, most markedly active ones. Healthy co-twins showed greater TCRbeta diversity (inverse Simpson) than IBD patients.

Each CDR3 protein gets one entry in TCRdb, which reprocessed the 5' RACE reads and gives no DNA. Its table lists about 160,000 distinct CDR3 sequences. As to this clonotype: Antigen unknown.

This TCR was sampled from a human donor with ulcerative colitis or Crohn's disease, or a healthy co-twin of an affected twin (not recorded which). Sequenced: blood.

CDR3 sequence reads: CASSLGQGAFTTNEKLFF. The chain carries TRBV5-1 and TRBJ1-4; the D gene TCRdb calls, TRBD1, cannot be checked with no DNA. Germline V gene data show CDR1 as SGHRS and CDR2 as YFSETQ. The CDR3 is made up of 18 amino acids.